This TCR beta chain was sequenced during a study of blood T cell repertoires in COVID-19. The wider study: Sources were T cells, B-cell-depleted T cells, or PBMCs; the material itself was cDNA or gDNA.

As handled by the study authors: From reference gene primer amplification, estimates of nucleated cell counts were derived. Assay: immunoSEQ multiplex PCR; the TCRdb copy retains only in-frame clones and omits some. V and J calls and clone size are copied from that table; D and trimming were computed from the DNA. This repertoire shows about 400,000 clones, roughly 88% found once; its top ten account for more than 2%. In germline, CDR1 is LGHDT, CDR2 YNNKEL (reference sequence). V was shortened by 0 bases and J by 13 bases, with 12 bases between the two germline ends. The CDR3 is made up of 12 amino acids. Participant age was 18 to 89 years, and participants resided in approximately 24 US areas. Cohort assignment relied on participant-reported clinical history.

The clonotype was recovered from a woman between 40 and 50 years old with acute COVID-19. The chain is built from TRBV3-1 (or the pseudogene TRBV3-2) and TRBJ1-2; D not resolved. Sequencing was performed on PBMCs or T cells enriched from blood (not recorded which). CDR3 coding DNA: TGTGCCAGCAGCCAAGACGCCAATACGCGCACCTTC. Protein sequence: CASSQDANTRTF.